Reported below is one T cell receptor beta chain. Expressed TCRB transcripts were sequenced after all isolated RNA was converted to cDNA. Here immunoSEQ multiplex PCR was the method, and the copy in TCRdb shows in-frame clones only, minus some. The profile shows some 400,000 clones, around 16% of them singletons. The data derive from a study of beta chain features in type 1 diabetes. Germline CDR1 reads SGHAT; CDR2 reads FQNNGV. The V end was cut by 1 base, the J end by 4 bases, with 7 bases between. The CDR3 is made up of 13 amino acids. The authors sorted CD4+ naive, central memory, regulatory and stem cell-like memory cells via CD45RO/CCR7/CD25/CD127/CD95/CD27.

This clonotype was obtained from a young woman in good health. This chain connects TRBV11-2 to TRBJ1-1; the D is unclear. Material: naive CD4+ T cells from blood. The CDR3 coding sequence is TGTGCCAGCAGCTTAGCAGGAACCACTGAAGCTTTCTTT. Protein sequence: CASSLAGTTEAFF.